Listed below are T cell receptor beta chains from one sample, sequenced in a study of CDR3 diversity in severe acne. TCRdb analysed the PCR reads with MiXCR anew, one entry per CDR3 protein. Of around 91,000 distinct CDR3 sequences listed, about 54% are singletons. The sample taken for sequencing was blood. Source of these receptors: a male donor in good health, without acne. Each CDR3 is given with its conserved first and last residue. Some rows mark clone size as missing; the rest say once, few, many or name a class of expanded clone.

v_gene	j_gene	abundance	len	CDR3aa
TRBV7-2	TRBJ2-7	once	16	CASSLASGLAEYEQYF
TRBV20-1	TRBJ2-5	few	14	CSAQRAGEEETQYF
TRBV29-1	TRBJ1-1	.	12	CSVGDRDTEAFF
TRBV29-1	TRBJ2-7	.	16	CSVEGQAGGSSYEQYF
TRBV7-9	TRBJ1-3	once	16	CASKPATGIDGNTIYF
TRBV7-9	TRBJ1-2	.	14	CTSSPSTGYYGYTF
TRBV14	TRBJ1-4	many	14	CASSPTGPGEKLFF
TRBV6-5	TRBJ2-5	.	15	CASSFSGLAAGTQYF
TRBV20-1	TRBJ1-2	.	15	CSATDRGRSSYGYTF
TRBV7-3	TRBJ2-1	.	13	CASSQWVRDEQFF
TRBV20-1	TRBJ1-5	.	10	CSAVLSTEHF
TRBV10-3	TRBJ1-1	.	13	CAISETAETEAFF
TRBV5-1	TRBJ2-2	.	19	CASSFRVGSGLAGTGELFF
TRBV5-1	TRBJ2-5	many	14	CASSTGGVQETQYF
TRBV5-1	TRBJ2-2	.	12	CASNPVVSQLFF
TRBV7-6	TRBJ2-7	.	15	CASSHPGLAGGEQYF
TRBV7-2	TRBJ2-1	once	15	CASSSSGVAANEQFF
TRBV13	TRBJ2-3	.	18	CASSSRTSGGVFTDTQYF
TRBV7-9	TRBJ2-2	.	14	CASSMDGNTGELFF
TRBV11-2	TRBJ2-7	few	12	CASKSGDREQYF
TRBV19	TRBJ2-1	.	15	CASSIQGAAYNEQFF
TRBV7-6	TRBJ2-2	.	15	CASSLYLGVAGELFF
TRBV5-1	TRBJ2-1	few	14	CASSSTGTSNEQFF
TRBV29-1	TRBJ1-2	.	13	CSSHQGGSYGYTF
TRBV4-1	TRBJ2-5	.	14	CASSPRASARAQYF
TRBV15	TRBJ2-3	.	16	CATSRDRLAGADTQYF
TRBV14	TRBJ2-7	.	12	CASSQGTSEQYF
TRBV6-4	TRBJ2-3	.	14	CASSKGVFTDTQYF
TRBV3-1	TRBJ1-6	.	13	CASSQVTDSPLHF
TRBV24-1	TRBJ1-2	.	17	CATSSEGQGATIGGYTF
TRBV7-9	TRBJ1-2	few	14	CASSPEGPGDGYTF
TRBV7-9	TRBJ2-1	many	12	CASKAGLNEQFF
TRBV19	TRBJ2-2	many	16	CASSIWTGDNTGELFF
TRBV5-1	TRBJ2-7	many	13	CASSFASSYEQYF
TRBV6-1	TRBJ1-6	.	13	CASSAGQFSPLHF
TRBV13	TRBJ2-7	large	15	CASSLGPTSFYEQYF
TRBV4-1	TRBJ2-2	.	17	CASSQGSLAANTGELFF
TRBV6-5	TRBJ2-5	once	16	CATSDRTGGLGETQYF
TRBV20-1	TRBJ2-7	.	16	CSARAFLTPGTYEQYF
TRBV19	TRBJ2-2	.	16	CASSIYEGADTGELFF
TRBV29-1	TRBJ2-2	.	14	CSVGRSTDTGELFF
TRBV12-3/TRBV12-4	TRBJ2-7	.	14	CASSFHDSGYEQYF
TRBV2	TRBJ2-6	.	14	CASSAGSGANVLTF
TRBV6-1	TRBJ2-5	.	13	CASSERAQETQYF
TRBV5-5	TRBJ1-1	many	13	CASSYSKGTEAFF
TRBV5-6	TRBJ1-2	many	14	CASSLRVRDYGYTF
TRBV20-1	TRBJ1-3	.	19	CSFYICSARDHQGANTIYF
TRBV12-5	TRBJ2-7	.	18	CSTSGRALRAVNSYEQYF
TRBV7-3	TRBJ2-7	.	15	CASSSAGRHSYEQYF
TRBV5-1	TRBJ2-1	.	14	CASSQTSGSYEQFF